Listed here are 21 T cell receptor beta chains from one sample, sequenced in a study of Graves' ophthalmopathy and Graves' hyperthyroidism. RNA transcripts were the source from which TCR beta CDR3 regions were amplified. The workflow started with a first-round RT-PCR run with HTBI primers and then moved on to a second-round multiplex PCR. A single record per CDR3 protein comes from TCRdb applying MiXCR to the multiplex PCR reads. The sample records some 750,000 distinct CDR3 sequences, roughly two fifths being singletons. Sequencing was performed on peripheral blood. All receptors derive from an adult man with Graves' ophthalmopathy.

With regard to this clonotype: One base away lies a much larger clone, so this may be a sequencing read error. The chain recombines TRBV6-6 with TRBJ1-4, with D perhaps matching TRBD1 (5 bases). Germline V gives CDR1 MNHNY, CDR2 SVGAGI (reference sequence). The CDR3 runs 13 residues. CDR3 protein: CAISEVTAEKLFF. CDR3 DNA: TGTGCCATCAGTGAAGTGACAGCAGAAAAACTGTTTTTT.

This clonotype was counted at least ten times. This chain links TRBV7-2 with TRBJ1-1; tentative D call: TRBD1 (5 bases). The CDR3 spans 13 residues. Trimming took 5 bases from V and 1 from J, leaving 8 bases between them. Germline CDR1 and CDR2: SGHTA and FQGNSA. The CDR3 sequence is CASSLDRNTEAFF. DNA for the CDR3: TGTGCCAGCAGCCTCGACAGGAACACTGAAGCTTTCTTT.

This sequence joins TRBV4-2 and TRBJ2-2; the D gene is possibly TRBD1 (5 bases). CDR3 length equals 17 residues. In germline, CDR1 is LGHNA, CDR2 YNFKEQ. V was pared by 0 bases and J by 0 bases, with 11 bases between. The CDR3 sequence: CASSQDRGPANTGELFF. Written as DNA, the CDR3 is TGTGCCAGCAGCCAAGATAGGGGCCCTGCGAACACCGGGGAGCTGTTTTTT.

The gene calls are TRBV29-1 and TRBJ1-1; D call uncertain. The V and J ends lost 8 bases and 4 bases respectively, with 11 bases between them. The germline V gene has CDR1 SQVTM and CDR2 ANQGSEA. This CDR3 contains 11 residues. In DNA, the CDR3 is TGCAGCTCGTGGGATAGCACTGAAGCTTTCTTT. Its translation is CSSWDSTEAFF. The whole variable domain, filled in from reference TRBV29-1 and TRBJ1-1, reads SAVISQKPSRDICQRGTSLTIQCQVDSQVTMMFWYRQQPGQSLTLIATANQGSEATYESGFVIDKFPISRPNLTFSTLTVSNMSPEDSSIYLCSSWDSTEAFFGQGTRLTVV.

This clonotype has at least ten counts. The rearrangement links TRBV14 to TRBJ2-7; D not resolved. The V gene's germline CDR1 is SGHDN and CDR2 FVKESK. V lost 4 bases and J 3 bases, leaving 10 bases between the germline ends. The CDR3 contains 13 residues. The CDR3, as DNA: TGTGCCAGCAGCCGACGGCAGGACTACGAGCAGTACTTC. It yields the protein CASSRRQDYEQYF.

This clonotype has a handful of counts. A junction boundary mismatches the germline segment, possibly from a read error. The chain couples TRBV7-6 to TRBJ2-7; D is possibly TRBD1 (6 bases). The germline V gene encodes CDR1 SGHVS and CDR2 FNYEAQ. This CDR3 comprises 14 residues. CDR3 bases: TGCGCCAGCAGCCCCCACTCGACAGGCTACGAGCAGTACTTC. Protein product: CASSPHSTGYEQYF.

On this clonotype itself: It is likely a read error, because the conserved phenylalanine at the end of the CDR3 is missing. The chain is built from TRBV12-5 and TRBJ2-5, with D hard to call. In germline, CDR1 is LGHNT, CDR2 FRNRAP. This CDR3 region has 13 residues. The CDR3 loop is CASTSPPQETQYV. The CDR3 bases are TGTGCCAGCACCTCGCCTCCCCAAGAGACCCAGTACGTC.

This clonotype was detected once. The missing conserved phenylalanine or tryptophan at the end of this CDR3 makes a read error likely. This rearrangement joins TRBV25-1 to TRBJ2-7; the D gene is possibly TRBD2 (7 bases). Trimming shortened V by 7 bases and J by 7 bases, and 14 bases separated the two germline ends. The V gene's germline CDR1 is MGHDK and CDR2 SYGVNS. CDR3 length: 12 residues. The CDR3 spells CASTGGRGEQYL. The CDR3 DNA follows: TGTGCCAGCACCGGGGGGCGGGGGGAGCAGTACCTC.

This clonotype was found a few times. This sequence joins TRBV7-9 and TRBJ1-2, with D possibly being TRBD1 (5 bases). The V end was cut by 5 bases, the J end by 5 bases, with 15 bases between. The CDR3 spans 14 residues. Looked up from germline, CDR1 is SEHNR and CDR2 is FQNEAQ (reference sequence). In DNA form, the CDR3 reads TGTGCCAGCAGCCCCCCCGGCCGGGGGTATGGCTACACCTTC. Translated, it gives CASSPPGRGYGYTF.

On this clonotype: This clone may be a read error of a much larger clone one base away. The chain carries TRBV9 and TRBJ2-6, with D uncertain. The CDR3 contains 16 residues. Germline V gene lookup returns CDR1 SGDLS and CDR2 YYNGEE. The CDR3 here is CARSDLRSSGANVLTF. As DNA, the CDR3 is TGTGCCAGGAGCGACCTCAGGTCCTCTGGGGCCAACGTCCTGACTTTC.

Of note for this clonotype: One junction end disagrees with the germline gene, perhaps due to a read error. CDR3 residues: CASSLGVTSGGSGANVLTF. In DNA, the CDR3 is TGCGCCAGCAGCTTGGGAGTGACTAGCGGGGGATCTGGGGCCAACGTCCTGACTTTC. The chain combines TRBV11-1 with TRBJ2-6; the match to TRBD2 covers 12 bases. CDR3 length equals 19 residues. Germline CDR1 SGHAT, CDR2 FQDESV (reference sequence).

The table lists this clonotype with many counts. The rearrangement joins TRBV11-3 to TRBJ2-5; D is perhaps TRBD1 (6 bases). Trimming removed 5 bases at V and 5 bases at J, with 15 bases between. This CDR3 has 14 residues. The V gene's germline CDR1 is SGHNT and CDR2 YENEEA. The CDR3 reads CASSHGAGEETQYF. DNA for the CDR3: TGTGCCAGCAGCCACGGAGCAGGGGAGGAGACCCAGTACTTC. The full variable domain, completed using reference TRBV11-3 and TRBJ2-5, is EAGVVQSPRYKIIEKKQPVAFWCNPISGHNTLYWYLQNLGQGPELLIRYENEEAVDDSQLPKDRFSAERLKGVDSTLKIQPAELGDSAVYLCASSHGAGEETQYFGPGTRLLVL.

V gene TRBV20-1 combines with J gene TRBJ2-7, with D maybe TRBD2 (6 bases). CDR3 length: 15 residues. V shed 5 bases and J shed 6 bases, with 23 bases lying between them. The V gene's germline CDR1 is DFQATT and CDR2 SNEGSKA (reference sequence). DNA of the CDR3: TGCAGTGCTGAGCGGGTCGAGGGAACGGTTGGCGAGCAGTACTTC. It encodes CSAERVEGTVGEQYF.

This clonotype was seen ten or more times. Given a much more abundant clone one base away, this may be a read error. The CDR3 region has the DNA TGTGCCAGCAGTTGGGACAGAAACTATGGCTACACCTTC. Translating it yields CASSWDRNYGYTF. This chain joins TRBV6-6 and TRBJ1-2, with 7 bases aligning to TRBD1. The CDR3 contains 13 residues. Unmatched junction bases numbered 1, after V lost 4 bases and J lost 2 bases. Germline V CDR1 and CDR2: MNHNY, SVGAGI (reference sequence).

This clonotype was detected only a few times. The chain employs TRBV7-9 and TRBJ1-1; D unresolved. This CDR3 spans 13 amino acids. Trimming pared 6 bases from V and 3 bases from J, leaving 11 bases between. In germline, CDR1 is SEHNR, CDR2 FQNEAQ (reference sequence). CDR3 amino acids: CASSLVSHTEAFF. The CDR3 bases are TGTGCCAGCAGTTTGGTGTCCCACACTGAAGCTTTCTTT.

At least ten counts were recorded for this clonotype. This chain connects TRBV7-2 to TRBJ2-2, with a tentative D call TRBD1 (6 bases). CDR1 and CDR2 (germline): SGHTA, FQGNSA. V was pared by 2 bases and J by 10 bases, with 11 bases between. There are 13 residues in the CDR3. CDR3 sequence reads: CASSLNRAEELFF. CDR3 coding DNA: TGTGCCAGCAGCTTAAACAGGGCCGAGGAGCTGTTTTTT.

In its sample, this clonotype was seen many times. In DNA form, the CDR3 reads TGTGCCAGCAGCCAGAATAGGGTCACCGGGGAGCTGTTTTTT. It codes for CASSQNRVTGELFF. J is TRBJ2-2 and V is TRBV25-1; D is uncertain. Trimming left V 6 bases short and J 4 bases short, with 12 bases between. The length of the CDR3 is 14 residues. Germline-derived CDR1 and CDR2 are MGHDK and SYGVNS.

This chain links TRBV7-9 with TRBJ2-3, with 12 bases identical to TRBD2. The germline gives CDR1 SEHNR, CDR2 FQNEAQ (reference sequence). Trimming removed 3 bases from V and 4 bases from J; junction bases left unmatched: 8. The CDR3 runs 17 residues. The CDR3 region has the DNA TGTGCCAGCAGCTTCGCCTGGCTAGCGGGAGGGGCAGATACGCAGTATTTT. It is translated as CASSFAWLAGGADTQYF.

This clonotype came up many times. V usage is TRBV7-6 and J usage is TRBJ2-6; possibly TRBD1 for D (7 bases). Germline assignment: CDR1 SGHVS and CDR2 FNYEAQ. With 6 bases removed from V and 0 bases from J, the gap between germline ends came to 9 bases. The CDR3 is 15 residues long. CDR3 protein: CASSQGGSGANVLTF. The CDR3 bases are TGTGCCAGCAGTCAGGGGGGCTCTGGGGCCAACGTCCTGACTTTC. Full variable domain (rest looked up from reference TRBV7-6 and TRBJ2-6): GAGVSQSPRYKVTKRGQDVALRCDPISGHVSLYWYRQALGQGPEFLTYFNYEAQQDKSGLPNDRFSAERPEGSISTLTIQRTEQRDSAMYRCASSQGGSGANVLTFGAGSRLTVL.

This clonotype showed up just a few times. The chain joins TRBV6-5 to TRBJ1-1; TRBD1 is a possible D gene (5 bases). V lost 5 bases to trimming and J lost 1 base, with 11 bases between them. The length of the CDR3 is 14 residues. The V gene's germline CDR1 is MNHEY and CDR2 SVGAGI. CDR3 coding DNA: TGTGCCAGCAGTGCCCAGGGTAAGAACACTGAAGCTTTCTTT. It yields the protein CASSAQGKNTEAFF.

As concerns this clonotype: The germline gene is not matched at one end of the junction; a read error may be the cause. The chain recombines TRBV20-1 with TRBJ2-2, with a weak D call TRBD2 (5 bases). CDR3 length: 13 amino acids. Per the germline V gene, CDR1 is DFQATT and CDR2 is SNEGSKA (reference sequence). CDR3 coding DNA: TGCAGTGCTAGATCAGTAAACACCGGGGAGCTGTCTTGG. This encodes CSARSVNTGELSW.